This TCR beta chain is drawn from a study of T cells in Graves' hyperthyroidism and ophthalmopathy. Background on the study: Peripheral blood was obtained at initial diagnosis, preceding any treatment.

This clonotype was counted many times. The CDR3 is made up of 14 amino acids. The trim removed 6 bases at V and 7 bases at J, leaving 7 bases unmatched. Amplified regions were TCR beta CDR3 sequences from RNA transcripts. TCR CDR3 underwent first-round RT-PCR with the HTBI primer set. TCRdb reprocessed the multiplex PCR reads via MiXCR and lists one record per CDR3 protein. Of 550,000 to 600,000 distinct CDR3 sequences listed, 16% are singletons. Hyperthyroidism was newly diagnosed in patients aged 18 to 65 (duration under 2 months). Uncontrolled infection, other autoimmune disease, pregnancy or lactation led to exclusion. Isolation of PBMCs was performed on roughly 9 ml fresh peripheral blood.

The sequence derives from a woman under 30 with Graves' hyperthyroidism. The sample was blood. This chain links TRBV12-3 or TRBV12-4 with TRBJ2-2; 8 bases match TRBD1. CDR3 in amino acids: CASSIQGGSGELFF. The CDR3 coding sequence is TGTGCCAGCAGCATACAGGGGGGAAGCGGGGAGCTGTTTTTT.